Presented here are 31 T cell receptor beta chains from one specimen sequenced in a study of blood T cell repertoires in COVID-19. Sequencing used immunoSEQ multiplex PCR; TCRdb keeps in-frame clones, though not all of them. The sample consists of 250,000 to 300,000 clones, roughly 86% of them appearing once. The sequencing sample was made of peripheral blood. The source of these receptors is a man aged 18 to 30 with active or convalescent COVID-19.

J is TRBJ2-7 and V is TRBV4-1; D might be TRBD2 (6 bases). Germline values: CDR1 MGHRA, CDR2 YSYEKL. V was cut by 4 bases and J by 3 bases, with 13 bases left in between. This CDR3 is built from 14 residues. Here the CDR3 reads CASSRDLVLYEQYF. The CDR3, as DNA: TGCGCCAGCAGCCGGGACTTGGTACTCTACGAGCAGTACTTC.

The rearrangement joins TRBV5-3 to TRBJ1-4; TRBD1 matches at 7 bases. TRBV5-3 has ORF status, its function being uncertain. With V trimmed by 0 bases and J by 7 bases, 6 bases remained unmatched. The CDR3 is 15 amino acids. This CDR3 is CARSLARQGGEKLFF. The CDR3 DNA reads TGTGCCAGAAGCTTGGCCCGGCAGGGGGGTGAAAAACTGTTTTTT.

The J gene is TRBJ1-1, the V gene TRBV28, with TRBD1 matching over 9 bases. The CDR3 sequence is 13 residues long. Germline values: CDR1 MDHEN, CDR2 SYDVKM. V lost 2 bases, J lost 9 bases, and 4 bases stayed unmatched. CDR3 nucleotides: TGTGCCAGCAGTTTAGGGACAGGGATGAAAGCTTTCTTT. Its protein product is CASSLGTGMKAFF.

The chain combines TRBV28 with TRBJ1-6; D possibly corresponds to TRBD1 (6 bases). V was clipped by 9 bases and J by 9 bases, with 18 bases between them. The CDR3 sequence is 14 residues long. Germline V lookup: CDR1 MDHEN, CDR2 SYDVKM. CDR3 DNA sequence: TGTGCCAGTAAAAAGGGGGGGGCGGCTTCACCCCTCCACTTT. It encodes CASKKGGAASPLHF.

This chain connects TRBV11-2 to TRBJ1-1; perhaps TRBD1 as D (5 bases). V lost 4 bases and J lost 5, with 11 bases in between. This CDR3 spans 13 amino acids. The germline V gene encodes CDR1 SGHAT and CDR2 FQNNGV. The CDR3 is CASSYRGITEAFF. CDR3 bases: TGTGCCAGCAGCTATCGGGGGATAACTGAAGCTTTCTTT.

With respect to this clone: The germline gene is not matched at one end of the junction; a read error may be the cause. This chain connects TRBV19 to TRBJ2-5; D is unclear. The germline gives CDR1 LNHDA, CDR2 SQIVND (reference sequence). The CDR3 is made up of 14 amino acids. The CDR3 here is CASSIETAAETQYF. As DNA, the CDR3 is TGTGCCAGTAGCATAGAAACCGCGGCGGAGACCCAGTACTTC. The variable domain in full, completed from reference TRBV19 and TRBJ2-5, reads DGGITQSPKYLFRKEGQNVTLSCEQNLNHDAMYWYRQDPGQGLRLIYYSQIVNDFQKGDIAEGYSVSREKKESFPLTVTSAQKNPTAFYLCASSIETAAETQYFGPGTRLLVL.

V usage is TRBV19 and J usage is TRBJ2-3; TRBD2 might be the D (6 bases). V lost 2 bases and J 2 bases, leaving 11 bases between the germline ends. Germline V gives CDR1 LNHDA, CDR2 SQIVND (reference sequence). The CDR3 spans 15 residues. Here the CDR3 reads CASSIFSGYTDTQYF. As DNA, the CDR3 is TGTGCCAGTAGTATATTCAGCGGGTACACAGATACGCAGTATTTT.

This chain links TRBV24-1 with TRBJ2-7, with D possibly TRBD1 on 6 matching bases. Trimming stripped 4 bases from V and 5 bases from J, with 17 bases between. Germline lookup yields CDR1 KGHDR and CDR2 SFDVKD. The CDR3 loop spans 15 amino acids. CDR3 sequence (DNA): TGTGCCACCAGTGACCAGGACAGTTTCGGCCACGAGCAGTACTTC. Translation: CATSDQDSFGHEQYF.

The CDR3 spells CASSLDSWEQFF. The CDR3 DNA sequence: TGTGCCAGCAGCTTAGATAGTTGGGAGCAGTTCTTC. The chain couples TRBV7-2 to TRBJ2-1, with no clear D. With 1 base removed from V and 10 bases from J, the gap between germline ends came to 8 bases. The V gene's germline CDR1 is SGHTA and CDR2 FQGNSA. This CDR3 region has 12 residues.

In nucleotides, the CDR3 is TGTGCCAGCAGCCAAGTTGCGGGACAGGGTTGGGGCGAAGAGACCCAGTACTTC. Amino acids: CASSQVAGQGWGEETQYF. The gene calls are TRBV4-2 and TRBJ2-5; 9 nucleotides line up with TRBD1. The V and J ends lost 1 base and 3 bases, in that order; junction bases with no gene match: 12. The CDR3 spans 18 residues. Germline lookup yields CDR1 LGHNA and CDR2 YNFKEQ.

The rearrangement uses TRBV3-1 (or the pseudogene TRBV3-2) and TRBJ1-1; 7 bases line up with TRBD1. The junction had 7 bases not matched to a gene; V was cut back by 5 bases and J by 4 bases. Germline-derived CDR1 and CDR2 are LGHDT and YNNKEL (reference sequence). The CDR3 is made up of 14 amino acids. The CDR3 nucleotides are TGTGCCAGCAGCTACACCGGGACAGTCACTGAAGCTTTCTTT. It yields the protein CASSYTGTVTEAFF.

This CDR3 reads CASSLGGNSNQPQHF. The CDR3 DNA reads TGTGCCAGTAGTTTGGGGGGGAATAGCAATCAGCCCCAGCATTTT. V and J are TRBV19 and TRBJ1-5, with D possibly being TRBD1 (5 bases). Looked up from germline, CDR1 is LNHDA and CDR2 is SQIVND (reference sequence). Trimming removed 5 bases from V and 0 bases from J, with 11 bases in between. CDR3 size: 15 residues.

CDR3 region: CASSERTPKSLTEAFF. The DNA of the CDR3 is TGTGCCAGCAGTGAACGGACACCTAAGTCCCTCACTGAAGCTTTCTTT. V is TRBV2 and J is TRBJ1-1; D may be TRBD1 (5 bases). This CDR3 has 16 residues. The germline V and J ends were trimmed by 2 bases and 4 bases, with 17 bases remaining between them. Germline V gene sequence: CDR1 SNHLY, CDR2 FYNNEI.

A few counts support this clone. The J gene is TRBJ2-5, the V gene TRBV6-1, with D perhaps TRBD1 (5 bases). The CDR3 has 16 amino acids. V was shortened by 3 bases and J by 1 base, with 15 bases between the two germline ends. Germline CDR1 and CDR2: MNHNS and SASEGT. CDR3 residues: CASSDDRRGLQETQYF. The CDR3 DNA sequence: TGTGCCAGCAGTGATGACAGAAGGGGCCTCCAAGAGACCCAGTACTTC.

The chain recombines TRBV6-2 or TRBV6-3 with TRBJ2-1, with TRBD2 matching over 7 bases. The CDR3 consists of 15 residues. V lost 2 bases to trimming and J lost 0 bases; unmatched junction nucleotides: 1. The germline V gene has CDR1 MNHEY and CDR2 SVGEGT. The CDR3, as DNA: TGTGCCAGCAGTTACGGGAGGGCCTCCTACAATGAGCAGTTCTTC. As protein: CASSYGRASYNEQFF.

The chain employs TRBV5-1 and TRBJ2-1, with D possibly TRBD2 on 6 matching bases. Per the germline V gene, CDR1 is SGHRS and CDR2 is YFSETQ. The CDR3 loop spans 15 amino acids. V shed 4 bases and J shed 0 bases, with 11 bases lying between them. CDR3 in DNA: TGCGCCAGCAGCCTAACGCGGGGCTCCTACAATGAGCAGTTCTTC. It encodes CASSLTRGSYNEQFF.

Concerning this clone: One end of the junction fails to match germline, which may point to a read error. The gene calls are TRBV28 and TRBJ2-7; possible D gene TRBD2, 7 bases. Per the germline V gene, CDR1 is MDHEN and CDR2 is SYDVKM. This CDR3 has 15 amino acids. The CDR3 region is CASTLGGGDRYEQYF. The CDR3 nucleotides read TGTGCCAGCACTTTAGGGGGGGGTGACCGCTACGAGCAGTACTTC.

This clone was seen only once. This chain connects TRBV3-1 (or the pseudogene TRBV3-2) to TRBJ2-1, with D perhaps matching TRBD2 (5 bases). The CDR3 is 13 amino acids. In germline, CDR1 is LGHDT, CDR2 YNNKEL (reference sequence). V lost 3 bases and J 6 bases, leaving 9 bases between the germline ends. In nucleotides, the CDR3 is TGTGCCAGCAGCCATGGGCGGGTCAATGAGCAGTTCTTC. Amino acids: CASSHGRVNEQFF.

This clone was recorded once. This chain connects TRBV5-6 to TRBJ1-6; D unresolved. V was trimmed by 0 bases and J by 7 bases, leaving 8 bases between them. CDR1 is SGHDT, CDR2 YYEEEE, per germline. There are 14 residues in the CDR3. CDR3 DNA sequence: TGTGCCAGCAGCTTGGGGAGAGAGAATTCACCCCTCCACTTT. It translates to CASSLGRENSPLHF.

The chain has TRBV5-1 and TRBJ2-3; D uncertain. Germline CDR1 reads SGHRS; CDR2 reads YFSETQ. The CDR3 runs 13 residues. V was shortened by 3 bases and J by 5 bases, with 10 bases between the two germline ends. The CDR3 spells CASSYAPGDTQYF. As DNA, the CDR3 is TGCGCCAGCAGCTACGCGCCAGGAGATACGCAGTATTTT.

This clone was detected only once. This rearrangement joins TRBV28 to TRBJ1-6, with 9 bases that match TRBD1. The ends lost 8 bases at V and 9 bases at J; junction bases unmatched: 11. This CDR3 is built from 15 residues. CDR1 and CDR2 from the germline V gene are MDHEN and SYDVKM. DNA of the CDR3: TGTGCCAGCTCAGGTCCGGGACAGGGAAGTTCACCCCTCCACTTT. It encodes CASSGPGQGSSPLHF.

The V call is TRBV7-9, the J call TRBJ1-2; 7 nucleotides line up with TRBD1. The V gene end was trimmed by 5 bases and the J gene end by 4 bases; junction bases not matched to a gene: 7. The germline gives CDR1 SEHNR, CDR2 FQNEAQ (reference sequence). The CDR3 spans 14 residues. The CDR3 DNA sequence: TGTGCCAGCAGCCCATCCGGGACAGCCTATGGCTACACCTTC. Translation: CASSPSGTAYGYTF.

This clone was seen more than once but under ten times. The chain has TRBV7-6 and TRBJ2-1, with 7 bases identical to TRBD1. Germline V CDR1 and CDR2: SGHVS, FNYEAQ. V dropped 2 bases and J dropped 0; count of bases not matched to a gene: 7. The CDR3 extends over 17 amino acids. Here the CDR3 reads CASSLLEGDSSYNEQFF. DNA for the CDR3: TGTGCCAGCAGCTTATTAGAAGGGGACAGCTCCTACAATGAGCAGTTCTTC. The full variable domain, in which reference TRBV7-6 and TRBJ2-1 provide the parts outside the CDR3, is GAGVSQSPRYKVTKRGQDVALRCDPISGHVSLYWYRQALGQGPEFLTYFNYEAQQDKSGLPNDRFSAERPEGSISTLTIQRTEQRDSAMYRCASSLLEGDSSYNEQFFGPGTRLTVL.

The chain is built from TRBV2 and TRBJ1-3; no firm D call. The length of the CDR3 is 12 residues. V lost 5 bases and J 0 bases, leaving 2 bases between the germline ends. Germline CDR1 is SNHLY and CDR2 is FYNNEI. CDR3 protein: CASSYSGNTIYF. In DNA form, the CDR3 reads TGTGCCAGCAGTTACTCTGGAAACACCATATATTTT. The full variable domain, with the rest looked up from reference TRBV2 and TRBJ1-3, is EPEVTQTPSHQVTQMGQEVILRCVPISNHLYFYWYRQILGQKVEFLVSFYNNEISEKSEIFDDQFSVERPDGSNFTLKIRSTKLEDSAMYFCASSYSGNTIYFGEGSWLTVV.

The V and J genes are TRBV2 and TRBJ2-2, with TRBD2 matching over 10 bases. The CDR3 spans 15 residues. Losses at the gene ends were 2 bases for V and 6 bases for J; bases not matched to a gene: 3. Germline loops: CDR1 SNHLY, CDR2 FYNNEI. The CDR3 loop reads CASSEPAGGPGELFF. The DNA for the CDR3 is TGTGCCAGCAGTGAACCAGCGGGAGGGCCCGGGGAGCTGTTTTTT.

The V gene is TRBV5-1, the J gene TRBJ2-3; no clear D. This CDR3 contains 15 residues. Germline CDR1 and CDR2: SGHRS and YFSETQ. Between the trimmed V and J ends, which lost 0 bases and 1 base, there was a span of 9 bases. The CDR3 sequence: CASSLVPSGTDTQYF. DNA for the CDR3: TGCGCCAGCAGCTTGGTTCCGAGCGGCACAGATACGCAGTATTTT.

The rearrangement joins TRBV19 to TRBJ2-1; 8 bases map to TRBD2. J lost 4 bases, V lost 6 bases, and 8 bases had no gene match. Germline assignment: CDR1 LNHDA and CDR2 SQIVND (reference sequence). The CDR3 consists of 15 residues. The DNA for the CDR3 is TGTGCCAGTAGCGGGGCAGCGGGAGATTACAATGAGCAGTTCTTC. Protein: CASSGAAGDYNEQFF.

The V call is TRBV7-9, the J call TRBJ1-6; no reliable D call. This CDR3 is built from 12 residues. V gave up 2 bases and J gave up 7 bases, with 3 bases separating them. CDR1 is SEHNR and CDR2 is FQNEAQ in the germline V gene (reference sequence). The CDR3 spells CASSLQNSPLHF. The CDR3 nucleotides are TGTGCCAGCAGCTTACAGAATTCACCCCTCCACTTT.

As to this clone: At the DNA level, this CDR3 is encoded by other sequences in the same sample as well. This chain joins TRBV7-3 and TRBJ2-1; 8 nucleotides match TRBD1. The V segment lost 3 bases and the J segment 4 bases; nucleotides outside the gene matches: 5. The CDR3 has 15 amino acids. From germline, CDR1 is SGHTA and CDR2 FQGTGA. CDR3 amino acids: CASSFGQGEYNEQFF. The CDR3 region has the DNA TGTGCCAGCAGCTTTGGACAGGGCGAATACAATGAGCAGTTCTTC. The full variable domain, rest sourced from reference TRBV7-3 and TRBJ2-1, is GAGVSQTPSNKVTEKGKYVELRCDPISGHTALYWYRQSLGQGPEFLIYFQGTGAADDSGLPNDRFFAVRPEGSVSTLKIQRTERGDSAVYLCASSFGQGEYNEQFFGPGTRLTVL.

V is TRBV7-9 and J is TRBJ2-5; 9 nucleotides line up with TRBD1. The germline V gene encodes CDR1 SEHNR and CDR2 FQNEAQ (reference sequence). The CDR3 runs 17 residues. The V segment lost 7 bases and the J segment 5 bases; nucleotides outside the gene matches: 17. The CDR3 sequence is CASTQSGTGTSRETQYF. The CDR3 coding sequence is TGTGCCAGCACTCAAAGCGGGACAGGGACCTCGCGGGAGACCCAGTACTTC.

The genes are TRBV6-5 and TRBJ2-1; 8 bases are shared with TRBD2. The V and J ends lost 5 bases and 9 bases, in that order; junction bases with no gene match: 6. The CDR3 sequence is 13 residues long. Per germline, CDR1 MNHEY and CDR2 SVGAGI. In DNA, the CDR3 is TGTGCCAGCAGTCTCGGGGGGGGTGGTGAGCAGTTCTTC. As protein: CASSLGGGGEQFF.